The 10 T cell receptor beta chains in this list originate from one sample, sequenced in a study of OX40 agonist ivuxolimab in advanced cancers. Libraries were constructed by the immunoSEQ multiplex PCR assay. The table was pulled from immuneACCESS by TCRdb, which kept in-frame rearrangements only. Such tables lose some clones; where checked, under half of the loss comes from unresolved V genes, and the rest has no known cause. The sample contains some 62,000 clones, 92% of them found a single time. The ten largest make up 0.62% of the sample. The sequencing here drew on CD4+ or CD8+ T cells sorted from blood, taken in a trial of the OX40 agonist ivuxolimab. The receptors shown here come from an adult with an advanced solid tumor such as melanoma, head and neck, liver or kidney cancer.

This rearrangement joins TRBV6-1 to TRBJ2-2, with D perhaps given as TRBD1 or TRBD2 (6 bases each). V was clipped by 4 bases and J by 4 bases, with 10 bases between them. CDR1 and CDR2 (germline): MNHNS, SASEGT. The CDR3 loop spans 14 amino acids. The chain's CDR3 is CASSVRGPTGELFF. As DNA, the CDR3 is TGTGCCAGCAGTGTCCGGGGGCCCACCGGGGAGCTGTTTTTT.

In this sample, this clone turned up once. The gene calls are TRBV6-1 and TRBJ2-5; D might be TRBD2 (6 bases). The V end lost 1 base, the J end lost 4 bases, and 10 bases lay between the germline ends. This CDR3 comprises 14 residues. Per germline, CDR1 MNHNS and CDR2 SASEGT. CDR3: CASSEGGGIETQYF. The CDR3 nucleotides are TGTGCCAGCAGTGAAGGTGGAGGGATAGAGACCCAGTACTTC.

The chain combines TRBV7-9 with TRBJ2-1; 8 bases line up with TRBD2. The CDR3 consists of 15 residues. Germline V gene lookup returns CDR1 SEHNR and CDR2 FQNEAQ (reference sequence). J was trimmed by 5 bases and V by 8 bases; bases with no gene match: 11. The CDR3 sequence is CASLVSAGENNEQFF. As DNA, the CDR3 is TGTGCCAGCCTCGTCTCAGCGGGAGAGAACAATGAGCAGTTCTTC. Together with reference TRBV7-9 and TRBJ2-1, the CDR3 gives the full variable domain: DTGVSQNPRHKITKRGQNVTFRCDPISEHNRLYWYRQTLGQGPEFLTYFQNEAQLEKSRLLSDRFSAERPKGSFSTLEIQRTEQGDSAMYLCASLVSAGENNEQFFGPGTRLTVL.

The gene calls are TRBV29-1 and TRBJ1-1, with unresolved D. Germline V gene lookup returns CDR1 SQVTM and CDR2 ANQGSEA. The CDR3 is 14 amino acids. Trimming shortened V by 4 bases and J by 0 bases, and 12 bases separated the two germline ends. The CDR3, as DNA: TGCAGCGTTGGTATCGGAGGCCTGAACACTGAAGCTTTCTTT. This sequence encodes CSVGIGGLNTEAFF.

The J gene is TRBJ2-7, the V gene TRBV10-2; D is uncertain. This CDR3 is built from 13 residues. CDR1 and CDR2 from the germline V gene are WSHSY and SAAADI. V lost 0 bases, J lost 9 bases, and 12 bases lay in between. The CDR3 nucleotides are TGCGCCAGCAGTGAGTCGAACTGGTCGCGGCAGTACTTC. Translating it yields CASSESNWSRQYF.

This rearrangement joins TRBV19 to TRBJ2-5; weak D call: TRBD1 (5 bases). CDR1 and CDR2 (germline): LNHDA, SQIVND (reference sequence). V was pared by 3 bases and J by 1 base, with 9 bases between. The CDR3 runs 14 residues. In DNA, the CDR3 is TGTGCCAGTAGTATCGGCAGGGTCCAAGAGACCCAGTACTTC. Translating it yields CASSIGRVQETQYF.

The chain couples TRBV5-6 to TRBJ2-5; unclear D gene. CDR3 length: 14 residues. Germline CDR1 reads SGHDT; CDR2 reads YYEEEE. Trimming removed 5 bases at V and 5 bases at J, with 16 bases between. The CDR3 is CASRRLELQETQYF. The DNA of the CDR3 is TGTGCCAGCAGACGCTTGGAGCTACAGGAGACCCAGTACTTC. Filled out from reference TRBV5-6 and TRBJ2-5, the complete variable domain reads DAGVTQSPTHLIKTRGQQVTLRCSPKSGHDTVSWYQQALGQGPQFIFQYYEEEERQRGNFPDRFSGHQFPNYSSELNVNALLLGDSALYLCASRRLELQETQYFGPGTRLLVL.

V usage is TRBV5-1 and J usage is TRBJ1-1, with TRBD1 as a possible D gene (6 bases). Germline V gives CDR1 SGHRS, CDR2 YFSETQ. V was shortened by 4 bases and J by 4 bases, with 14 bases between the two germline ends. The CDR3 runs 14 residues. CDR3 DNA sequence: TGCGCCAGCAGCCAGACAGGTAGCGGCACTGAAGCTTTCTTT. It translates to CASSQTGSGTEAFF.

In this sample, this clone turned up once. V gene TRBV29-1 combines with J gene TRBJ2-7; no definite D call. Trimming took off 3 bases at V and 6 bases at J, with 24 bases between the two ends. Germline assignment: CDR1 SQVTM and CDR2 ANQGSEA. CDR3 length: 16 residues. This CDR3 is CSVDHPQGIDGGEQYF. In DNA, the CDR3 is TGCAGCGTTGATCATCCCCAAGGGATCGACGGTGGCGAGCAGTACTTC.

The rearrangement uses TRBV30 and TRBJ2-2, with 7 positions matching TRBD1. The CDR3 totals 13 residues. Germline V gene data show CDR1 as GTSNPN and CDR2 as SVGIG (reference sequence). The J segment lost 3 bases and the V segment lost 3 bases, leaving 1 base of the junction unmatched. The CDR3 region has the DNA TGTGCCTGGAGGACAGGGTACACCGGGGAGCTGTTTTTT. As protein: CAWRTGYTGELFF.